Below, one T cell receptor (beta chain) is given with its context. Its antigen is currently unknown. V shed 5 bases and J 5 bases; nucleotides not matched to a gene: 11. From germline, CDR1 is SGHVS and CDR2 FNYEAQ. The CDR3 covers 16 residues. The data derive from a study of T cell responses to AZD1222 COVID-19 vaccine. Study-level background: Second-dose schedules of about 4 or about 12 weeks were combined. Study-wide results and caveats: Clonal diversity was possibly underestimated, and the donors were mostly white British, with more females. Baseline seropositivity characterized only a handful of AZD1222 recipients.

Only in-frame clones appear in the TCRdb table, and some are missing; sequencing was by immunoSEQ multiplex PCR. The sample records some 120,000 clones, 85% to 95% being singletons. This TCR was recovered from an adult in good health. The gene calls are TRBV7-6 and TRBJ2-7; 11 nucleotides agree with TRBD1. Material: peripheral blood, obtained on day 0 of AZD1222 vaccination. DNA for the CDR3: TGTGCCAGCAGCCCAGGCCTGGGACAGGGGGTCCACGAGCAGTACTTC. It is translated as CASSPGLGQGVHEQYF.